This section outlines one TCR beta chain sequence together with its context. The antigen remains undetermined. This specimen comes from a study of OX40 agonist ivuxolimab in advanced cancers. Broader study findings: More expanded clones were seen, on average, in CD8+ T cells than in CD4+.

Germline V gene sequence: CDR1 LNHNV, CDR2 YYDKDF (reference sequence). The V gene end was trimmed by 0 bases and the J gene end by 5 bases; junction bases not matched to a gene: 3. This CDR3 has 15 amino acids. TCRdb keeps only in-frame clones here, not all; method: immunoSEQ multiplex PCR. The top ten clones hold 15% to 25% of a sample with 30,000 to 40,000 clones, over 60% of them seen once. The starting material was CD4+ or CD8+ T cells sorted from blood, obtained in a trial of the OX40 agonist ivuxolimab. The chain carries TRBV15 and TRBJ1-4; 7 nucleotides line up with TRBD1. The receptor was derived from an adult with an advanced solid tumor such as melanoma, head and neck, liver or kidney cancer. The CDR3 nucleotides read TGTGCCACCAGCAGAGATAAGGGACAGAATGAAAAACTGTTTTTT. Translating gives CATSRDKGQNEKLFF.